One sample yielded the 18 T cell receptor beta chains listed below, sequenced in a study of blood T cell repertoires in COVID-19. Data came from immunoSEQ multiplex PCR; TCRdb stores just in-frame clones and leaves some out. The sample holds about 250,000 clones, around 88% seen once. Material: peripheral blood. All receptors derive from a man at least 80 years old with acute or convalescent COVID-19.

The gene calls are TRBV7-3 and TRBJ1-6, with no clear D. The CDR3 loop spans 12 amino acids. Between the trimmed V and J ends, which lost 7 bases and 10 bases, there was a span of 11 bases. CDR1 is SGHTA and CDR2 is FQGTGA in the germline V gene. Here the CDR3 reads CASTLPNSPLHF. The DNA for the CDR3 is TGTGCCAGCACCCTACCGAACTCACCCCTCCACTTT.

V usage is TRBV5-1 and J usage is TRBJ1-3; D is perhaps TRBD1 (6 bases). From germline, CDR1 is SGHRS and CDR2 YFSETQ. This CDR3 region has 15 residues. The V end was cut by 4 bases, the J end by 2 bases, with 13 bases between. The CDR3 nucleotides are TGCGCCAGCAGCCAGGGGAAGGTAACTGGAAACACCATATATTTT. It is translated as CASSQGKVTGNTIYF. Combining the CDR3 with reference TRBV5-1 and TRBJ1-3 gives the whole variable domain KAGVTQTPRYLIKTRGQQVTLSCSPISGHRSVSWYQQTPGQGLQFLFEYFSETQRNKGNFPGRFSGRQFSNSRSEMNVSTLELGDSALYLCASSQGKVTGNTIYFGEGSWLTVV.

V is TRBV19 and J is TRBJ2-3, with D uncertain. This CDR3 spans 14 amino acids. Germline V gives CDR1 LNHDA, CDR2 SQIVND (reference sequence). Trimming took 4 bases from V and 2 from J, leaving 10 bases between them. CDR3 residues: CASSRASITDTQYF. The CDR3 nucleotides are TGTGCCAGTAGTAGGGCCTCGATCACAGATACGCAGTATTTT. Variable domain in full (rest from reference TRBV19 and TRBJ2-3): DGGITQSPKYLFRKEGQNVTLSCEQNLNHDAMYWYRQDPGQGLRLIYYSQIVNDFQKGDIAEGYSVSREKKESFPLTVTSAQKNPTAFYLCASSRASITDTQYFGPGTRLTVL.

This clone was seen more than once but under ten times. The V call is TRBV18, the J call TRBJ2-2; D perhaps matches TRBD1 (6 bases). CDR1 is KGHSH and CDR2 is LQKENI in the germline V gene. This CDR3 is 16 amino acids long. V lost 2 bases and J lost 6, with 16 bases in between. The CDR3 spells CASSPNRAGVAGELFF. CDR3 nucleotide sequence: TGTGCCAGCTCACCAAACAGAGCAGGGGTCGCCGGGGAGCTGTTTTTT.

The rearrangement joins TRBV9 to TRBJ1-1; TRBD1 matches at 8 bases. J was trimmed by 4 bases and V by 3 bases; bases with no gene match: 8. Germline V CDR1 and CDR2: SGDLS, YYNGEE. The CDR3 runs to 15 residues. For the CDR3, the DNA is TGTGCCAGCAGCGATGGGACAGGCGGTAGCACTGAAGCTTTCTTT. Its protein is CASSDGTGGSTEAFF.

A single count supports this clone. The genes are TRBV7-3 and TRBJ1-3; TRBD1 might be the D (5 bases). V lost 5 bases and J 9 bases, leaving 14 bases between the germline ends. The CDR3 consists of 13 residues. Germline CDR1 reads SGHTA; CDR2 reads FQGTGA. CDR3: CASSDGTGGTIYF. The CDR3 nucleotides read TGTGCCAGCAGCGATGGGACTGGTGGCACCATATATTTT.

The rearrangement uses TRBV6-2 or TRBV6-3 and TRBJ2-2; possibly TRBD2 for D (7 bases). Germline V CDR1 and CDR2: MNHEY, SVGEGT. This CDR3 region has 17 residues. The V end lost 4 bases, the J end lost 6 bases, and 21 bases lay between the germline ends. The CDR3 DNA is TGTGCCAGCAGTTGGATCCCAGGGAGGGGGGAGCCCGGGGAGCTGTTTTTT. Amino acids: CASSWIPGRGEPGELFF.

V is TRBV9 and J is TRBJ2-7; maybe TRBD2 (5 bases). Looked up from germline, CDR1 is SGDLS and CDR2 is YYNGEE. V was cut by 4 bases and J by 2 bases, with 16 bases left in between. This CDR3 region has 15 residues. This chain's CDR3 is CASSPQGLRAYEQYF. The CDR3 DNA reads as TGTGCCAGCAGCCCGCAAGGACTGAGGGCCTACGAGCAGTACTTC.

The chain recombines TRBV24-1 with TRBJ2-2; 7 bases align to TRBD2. Germline trimming cut 4 bases from V and 5 bases from J; bases unmatched to any gene: 3. CDR3 length: 14 residues. Germline lookup yields CDR1 KGHDR and CDR2 SFDVKD. CDR3 in DNA: TGTGCCACCAGTGACACCGGGGGGACCGGGGAGCTGTTTTTT. It encodes CATSDTGGTGELFF.

V gene TRBV11-3 combines with J gene TRBJ1-4; D might be TRBD1 (5 bases). CDR3 length equals 14 residues. The V gene's germline CDR1 is SGHNT and CDR2 YENEEA. V was pared by 3 bases and J by 3 bases, with 8 bases between. The CDR3: CASSFRGANEKLFF. The CDR3 nucleotides are TGTGCCAGCAGCTTTCGGGGGGCTAATGAAAAACTGTTTTTT.

This clone was seen more than once but under ten times. The gene calls are TRBV29-1 and TRBJ1-1, with D unresolved. Germline V gene lookup returns CDR1 SQVTM and CDR2 ANQGSEA. This CDR3 spans 12 amino acids. The V end lost 0 bases, the J end lost 6 bases, and 8 bases lay between the germline ends. The CDR3: CSVEDRRAEAFF. Written as DNA, the CDR3 is TGCAGCGTTGAAGACCGGAGGGCTGAAGCTTTCTTT.

As to this clone: The same CDR3 can be traced to other DNA sequences in this sample. The chain joins TRBV3-1 (or the pseudogene TRBV3-2) to TRBJ1-5, with TRBD1 matching 7 bases. V shed 1 base, J shed 4 bases, and the junction held 1 base outside the gene matches. The CDR3 consists of 14 residues. Per germline, CDR1 LGHDT and CDR2 YNNKEL (reference sequence). The CDR3 DNA follows: TGTGCCAGCAGCCAAGGACAGGGTAATCAGCCCCAGCATTTT. Its translation is CASSQGQGNQPQHF.

J is TRBJ1-2 and V is TRBV9; D remains ambiguous. The germline gives CDR1 SGDLS, CDR2 YYNGEE. Trimming stripped 0 bases from V and 5 bases from J, with 8 bases between. The CDR3 runs 13 residues. The CDR3 is CASSVETGYGYTF. In nucleotides, the CDR3 is TGTGCCAGCAGCGTAGAGACTGGTTATGGCTACACCTTC.

This chain links TRBV5-5 with TRBJ2-2, with TRBD1 identical over 9 bases. The CDR3 is 16 residues long. V lost 5 bases and J lost 2; bases outside the gene matches: 7. From germline, CDR1 is SGHKS and CDR2 YYEKEE (reference sequence). The CDR3 DNA reads TGTGCCAGCAGGGGGGACAGGGCCTTAAACACCGGGGAGCTGTTTTTT. It specifies CASRGDRALNTGELFF.

The gene calls are TRBV29-1 and TRBJ2-2; the D is unclear. Germline CDR1 SQVTM, CDR2 ANQGSEA. V was clipped by 2 bases and J by 6 bases, with 10 bases between them. The CDR3 runs to 13 residues. As DNA, the CDR3 is TGCAGCGTTGAACGCCTGCAGGCCGGGGAGCTGTTTTTT. This sequence encodes CSVERLQAGELFF.

CDR3 sequence (DNA): TGTGCCAGCCCCACAGCAAATGGAAACACCATATATTTT. This translates into CASPTANGNTIYF. V gene TRBV28 combines with J gene TRBJ1-3; D unclear. Germline CDR1 is MDHEN and CDR2 is SYDVKM. This CDR3 region has 13 residues. Trimming shortened V by 8 bases and J by 3 bases, and 11 bases separated the two germline ends.

J is TRBJ1-2 and V is TRBV7-2; D is ambiguous. Germline CDR1 reads SGHTA; CDR2 reads FQGNSA. The ends were cut back, 2 bases at V and 8 bases at J, with 21 bases in the middle. The CDR3 loop spans 16 amino acids. The CDR3: CASSLKARPGFGGYTF. The CDR3 DNA is TGTGCCAGCAGCTTAAAGGCCCGGCCAGGTTTTGGCGGCTACACCTTC. The full variable domain, completed using reference TRBV7-2 and TRBJ1-2, is GAGVSQSPSNKVTEKGKDVELRCDPISGHTALYWYRQSLGQGLEFLIYFQGNSAPDKSGLPSDRFSAERTGGSVSTLTIQRTQQEDSAVYLCASSLKARPGFGGYTFGSGTRLTVV.

The gene calls are TRBV19 and TRBJ2-7; TRBD2 aligns across 9 bases. V shed 4 bases, J shed 7 bases, and the junction held 5 bases outside the gene matches. From germline, CDR1 is LNHDA and CDR2 SQIVND (reference sequence). The CDR3 is 13 amino acids. CDR3 DNA: TGTGCCAGTAGTAGCGGGGGGGCCGGAGAGCAGTACTTC. Translating gives CASSSGGAGEQYF.